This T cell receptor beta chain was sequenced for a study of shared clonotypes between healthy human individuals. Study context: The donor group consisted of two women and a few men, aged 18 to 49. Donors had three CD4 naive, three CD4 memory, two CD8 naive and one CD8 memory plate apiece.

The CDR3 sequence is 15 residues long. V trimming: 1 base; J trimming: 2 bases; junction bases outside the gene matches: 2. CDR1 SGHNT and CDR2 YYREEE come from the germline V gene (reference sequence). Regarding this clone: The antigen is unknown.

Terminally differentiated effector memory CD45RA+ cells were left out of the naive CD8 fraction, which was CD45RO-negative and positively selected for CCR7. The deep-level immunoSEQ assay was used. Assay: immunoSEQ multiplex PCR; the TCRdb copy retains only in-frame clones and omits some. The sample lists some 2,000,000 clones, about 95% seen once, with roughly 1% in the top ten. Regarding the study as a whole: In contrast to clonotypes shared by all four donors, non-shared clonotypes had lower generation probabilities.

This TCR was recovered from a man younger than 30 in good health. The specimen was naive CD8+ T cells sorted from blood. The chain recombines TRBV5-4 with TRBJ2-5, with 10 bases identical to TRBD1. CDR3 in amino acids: CASSLMDRGQETQYF. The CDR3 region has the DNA TGTGCCAGCAGCTTGATGGACAGGGGGCAAGAGACCCAGTACTTC.